This T cell receptor (beta chain) appears in the sequencing data of a study of T-cell reconstitution after alpha-beta-depleted transplantation in children. The authors prepared the TCRbeta library with unique molecular identifiers. TCRdb reprocessed the PCR reads via MiXCR and lists one record per CDR3 protein. This table has about 440,000 distinct CDR3 sequences, approximately 41% appearing once. Concerning this clonotype itself: Antigen unknown.

Whole-study results and caveats: Alpha-beta T cells present about two months after transplant were reported to originate from several hundred expanded graft clones. T-cell numbers and diversity, one year after transplant, stemmed largely from T cells that were newly produced.

The clonotype was recovered from a girl between 2 and 10 years old with aplastic anemia, due to receive a stem cell transplant. This specimen was PBMCs, taken before TCRalphabeta/CD19-depleted stem cell transplant.

The CDR3 loop is CASRPTGTGNYEQYF. CDR3 DNA: TGCGCCAGCAGGCCTACCGGGACAGGCAACTACGAGCAGTACTTC. The rearrangement uses TRBV5-1 and TRBJ2-7; 8 bases are a match to TRBD1. The CDR3 sequence is 15 residues long. Germline assignment: CDR1 SGHRS and CDR2 YFSETQ. Unmatched junction bases numbered 10, after V lost 5 bases and J lost 3 bases.